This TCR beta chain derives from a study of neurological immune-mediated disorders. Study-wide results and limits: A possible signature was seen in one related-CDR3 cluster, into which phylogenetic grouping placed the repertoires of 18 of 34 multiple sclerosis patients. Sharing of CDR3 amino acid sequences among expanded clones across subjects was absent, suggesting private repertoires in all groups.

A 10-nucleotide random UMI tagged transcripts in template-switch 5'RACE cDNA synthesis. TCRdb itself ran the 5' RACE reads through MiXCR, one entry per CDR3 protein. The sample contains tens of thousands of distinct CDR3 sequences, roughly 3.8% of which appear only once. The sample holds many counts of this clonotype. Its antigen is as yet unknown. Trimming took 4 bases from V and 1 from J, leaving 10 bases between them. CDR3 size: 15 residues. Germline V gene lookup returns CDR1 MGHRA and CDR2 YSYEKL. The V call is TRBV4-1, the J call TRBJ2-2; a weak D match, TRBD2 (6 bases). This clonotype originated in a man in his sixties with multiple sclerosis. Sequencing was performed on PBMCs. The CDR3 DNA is TGCGCCAGCAGCCCCCAAGCGGGGAACACCGGGGAGCTGTTTTTT. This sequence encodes CASSPQAGNTGELFF.